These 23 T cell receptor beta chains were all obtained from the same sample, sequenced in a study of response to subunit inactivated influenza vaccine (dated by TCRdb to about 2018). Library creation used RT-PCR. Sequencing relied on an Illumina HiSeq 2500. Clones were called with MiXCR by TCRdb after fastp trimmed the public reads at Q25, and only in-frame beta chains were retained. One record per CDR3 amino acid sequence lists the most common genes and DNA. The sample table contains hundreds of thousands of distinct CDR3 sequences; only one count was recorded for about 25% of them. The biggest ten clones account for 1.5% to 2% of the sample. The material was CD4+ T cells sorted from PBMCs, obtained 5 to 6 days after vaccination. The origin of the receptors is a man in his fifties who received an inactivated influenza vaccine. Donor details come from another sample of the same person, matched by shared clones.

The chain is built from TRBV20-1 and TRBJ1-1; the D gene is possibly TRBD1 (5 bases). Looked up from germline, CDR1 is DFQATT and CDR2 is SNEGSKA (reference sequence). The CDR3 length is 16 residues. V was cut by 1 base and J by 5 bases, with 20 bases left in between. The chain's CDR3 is CSARGSLYGGRTEAFF. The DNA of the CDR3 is TGCAGTGCTAGAGGGTCGCTCTACGGGGGAAGGACTGAAGCTTTCTTT.

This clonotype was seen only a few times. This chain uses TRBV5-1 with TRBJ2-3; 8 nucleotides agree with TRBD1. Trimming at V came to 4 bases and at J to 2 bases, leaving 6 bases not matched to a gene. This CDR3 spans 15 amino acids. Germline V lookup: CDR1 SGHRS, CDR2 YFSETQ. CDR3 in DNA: TGCGCCAGCAGCCAGGACAGGGCCTCCACAGATACGCAGTATTTT. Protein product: CASSQDRASTDTQYF.

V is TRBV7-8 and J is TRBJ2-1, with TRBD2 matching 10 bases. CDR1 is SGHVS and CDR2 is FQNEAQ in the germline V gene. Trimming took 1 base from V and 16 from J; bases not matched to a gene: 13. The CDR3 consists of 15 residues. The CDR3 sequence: CASSLGVAGGPGEFF. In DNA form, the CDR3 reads TGTGCCAGCAGCTTAGGGGTAGCGGGAGGCCCAGGGGAATTCTTC.

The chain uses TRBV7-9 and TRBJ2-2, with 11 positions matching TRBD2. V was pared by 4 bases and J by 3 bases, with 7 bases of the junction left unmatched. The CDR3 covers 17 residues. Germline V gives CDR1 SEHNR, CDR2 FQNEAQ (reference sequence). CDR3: CASSSSGTSGHTGELFF. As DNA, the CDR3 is TGTGCCAGCAGCTCATCCGGGACTAGCGGACACACCGGGGAGCTGTTTTTT.

The CDR3 loop reads CAAKSGGTDTQYF. The CDR3 nucleotides are TGTGCCGCCAAGAGCGGGGGCACAGATACGCAGTATTTT. This chain joins TRBV6-1 and TRBJ2-3, with 7 positions matching TRBD2. The CDR3 is 13 residues long. CDR1 MNHNS and CDR2 SASEGT come from the germline V gene. Trimming took 11 bases from V and 1 from J; bases not matched to a gene: 6.

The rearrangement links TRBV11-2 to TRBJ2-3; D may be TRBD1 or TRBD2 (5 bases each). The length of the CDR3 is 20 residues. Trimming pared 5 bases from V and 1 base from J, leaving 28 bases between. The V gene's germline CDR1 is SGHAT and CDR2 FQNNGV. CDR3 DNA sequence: TGTGCCAGCAGCCTCGAACCATGGCGGGCCGGAAGGGGTGGCACAGATACGCAGTATTTT. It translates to CASSLEPWRAGRGGTDTQYF.

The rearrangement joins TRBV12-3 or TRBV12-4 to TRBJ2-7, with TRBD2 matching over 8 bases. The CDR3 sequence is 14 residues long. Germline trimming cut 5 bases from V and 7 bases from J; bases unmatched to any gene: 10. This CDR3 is CASSPGGGYFEQYF. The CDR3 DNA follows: TGTGCCAGCAGTCCCGGCGGGGGGTATTTTGAGCAGTACTTC.

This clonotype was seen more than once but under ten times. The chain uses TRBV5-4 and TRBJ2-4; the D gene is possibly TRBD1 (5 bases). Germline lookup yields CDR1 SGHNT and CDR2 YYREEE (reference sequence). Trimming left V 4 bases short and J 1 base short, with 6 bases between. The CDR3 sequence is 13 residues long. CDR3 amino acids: CASSGAAKNIQYF. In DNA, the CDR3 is TGTGCCAGCAGCGGGGCCGCCAAAAACATTCAGTACTTC.

CDR3 amino acids: CASSQDRGSTQYF. The CDR3 region has the DNA TGTGCCAGCAGCCAAGATCGAGGGAGTACGCAGTATTTT. The chain has TRBV14 and TRBJ2-3; possibly TRBD2 for D (5 bases). In germline, CDR1 is SGHDN, CDR2 FVKESK. The V gene lost 0 bases and the J gene lost 8 bases, with 9 bases spanning the gap. The CDR3 loop spans 13 amino acids.

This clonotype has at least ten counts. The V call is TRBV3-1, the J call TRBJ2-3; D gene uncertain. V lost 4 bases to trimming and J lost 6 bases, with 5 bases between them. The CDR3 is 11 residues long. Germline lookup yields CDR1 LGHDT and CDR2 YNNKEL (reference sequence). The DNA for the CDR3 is TGTGCCAGCAGCCGAGTGGATACGCAGTATTTT. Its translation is CASSRVDTQYF.

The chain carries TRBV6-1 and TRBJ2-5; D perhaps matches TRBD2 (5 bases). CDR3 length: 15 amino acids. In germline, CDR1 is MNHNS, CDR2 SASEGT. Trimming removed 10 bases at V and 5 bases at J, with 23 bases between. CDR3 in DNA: TGTGCCACCTCGTCTCCCCGTGCGGGTGAGGAGACCCAGTACTTC. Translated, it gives CATSSPRAGEETQYF.

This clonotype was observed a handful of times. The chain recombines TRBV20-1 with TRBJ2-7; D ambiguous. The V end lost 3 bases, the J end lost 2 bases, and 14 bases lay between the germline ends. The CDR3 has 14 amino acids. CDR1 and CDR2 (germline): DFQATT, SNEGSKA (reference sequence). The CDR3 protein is CSASTPRRAYEQYF. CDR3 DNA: TGCAGTGCTAGTACCCCCCGACGGGCCTACGAGCAGTACTTC.

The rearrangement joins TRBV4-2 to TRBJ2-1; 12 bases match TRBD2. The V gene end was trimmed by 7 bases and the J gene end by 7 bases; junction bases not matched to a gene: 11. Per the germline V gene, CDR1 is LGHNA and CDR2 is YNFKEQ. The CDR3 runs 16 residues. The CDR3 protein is CASMPQTSGRGNEQFF. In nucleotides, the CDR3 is TGTGCCAGCATGCCCCAGACTAGCGGGAGAGGGAATGAGCAGTTCTTC.

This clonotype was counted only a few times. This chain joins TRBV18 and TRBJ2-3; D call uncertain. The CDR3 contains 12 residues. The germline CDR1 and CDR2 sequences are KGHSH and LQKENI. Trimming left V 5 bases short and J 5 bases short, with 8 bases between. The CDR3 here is CASSGLEDTQYF. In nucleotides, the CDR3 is TGTGCCAGCTCAGGGTTGGAAGATACGCAGTATTTT.

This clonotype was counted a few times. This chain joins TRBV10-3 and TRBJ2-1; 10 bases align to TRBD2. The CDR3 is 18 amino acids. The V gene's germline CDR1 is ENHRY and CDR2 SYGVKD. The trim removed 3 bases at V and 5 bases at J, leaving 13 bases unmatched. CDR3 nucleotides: TGTGCCATCAGTGATGAGAGCGGGAGGGCCGGGGAAAACAATGAGCAGTTCTTC. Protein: CAISDESGRAGENNEQFF.

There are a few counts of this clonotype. The CDR3 spells CASSSSAGEQYF. The CDR3 DNA follows: TGTGCCAGCAGCTCAAGCGCGGGCGAGCAGTACTTC. The J gene is TRBJ2-7, the V gene TRBV11-2; D might be TRBD2 (5 bases). CDR1 is SGHAT, CDR2 FQNNGV, per germline. V was shortened by 4 bases and J by 6 bases, with 10 bases between the two germline ends. This CDR3 is built from 12 residues.

The chain's CDR3 is CSAGYLNRDYEQYF. The CDR3 nucleotides are TGCAGTGCTGGTTATTTAAACCGGGACTACGAGCAGTACTTC. The chain combines TRBV20-1 with TRBJ2-7; tentative D call: TRBD2 (5 bases). With 5 bases removed from V and 3 bases from J, the gap between germline ends came to 17 bases. The germline V gene encodes CDR1 DFQATT and CDR2 SNEGSKA (reference sequence). The CDR3 covers 14 residues.

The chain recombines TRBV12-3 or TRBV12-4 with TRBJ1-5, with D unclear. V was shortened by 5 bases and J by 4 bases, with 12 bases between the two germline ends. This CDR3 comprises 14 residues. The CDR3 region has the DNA TGTGCCAGCAGTGGGAACCTTAGGAATCAGCCCCAGCATTTT. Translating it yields CASSGNLRNQPQHF.

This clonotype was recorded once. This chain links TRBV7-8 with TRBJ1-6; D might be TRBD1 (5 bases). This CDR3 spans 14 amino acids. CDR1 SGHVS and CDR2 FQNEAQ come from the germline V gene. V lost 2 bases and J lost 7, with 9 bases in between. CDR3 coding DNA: TGTGCCAGCAGCTTAAGGGACGTAAATTCACCCCTCCACTTT. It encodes CASSLRDVNSPLHF.

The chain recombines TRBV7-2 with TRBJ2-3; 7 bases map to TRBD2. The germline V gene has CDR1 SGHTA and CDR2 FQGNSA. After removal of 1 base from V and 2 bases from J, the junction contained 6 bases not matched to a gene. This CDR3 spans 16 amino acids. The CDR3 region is CASSLGGGGFTDTQYF. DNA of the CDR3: TGTGCCAGCAGCTTAGGGGGCGGGGGATTCACAGATACGCAGTATTTT.

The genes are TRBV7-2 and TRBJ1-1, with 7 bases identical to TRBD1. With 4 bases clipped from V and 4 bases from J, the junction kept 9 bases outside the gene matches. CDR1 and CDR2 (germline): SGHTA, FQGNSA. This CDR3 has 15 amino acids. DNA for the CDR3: TGTGCCAGCAGCTCAAACAGGGGAGGGGTCACTGAAGCTTTCTTT. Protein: CASSSNRGGVTEAFF.

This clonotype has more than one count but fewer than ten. For the CDR3, the DNA is TGCGCCAGCAGCTTGGCCTCACAGGGTGGGCAAGAGACCCAGTACTTC. This sequence encodes CASSLASQGGQETQYF. The chain employs TRBV5-1 and TRBJ2-5, with D perhaps TRBD1 (6 bases). The CDR3 is made up of 16 amino acids. CDR1 is SGHRS and CDR2 is YFSETQ in the germline V gene. Trimming stripped 0 bases from V and 2 bases from J, with 14 bases between.

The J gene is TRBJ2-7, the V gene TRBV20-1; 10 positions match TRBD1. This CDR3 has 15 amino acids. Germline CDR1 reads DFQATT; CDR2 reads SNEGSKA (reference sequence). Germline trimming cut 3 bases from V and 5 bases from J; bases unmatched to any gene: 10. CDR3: CSARVPGQGMNEQYF. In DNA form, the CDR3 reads TGCAGTGCTAGGGTGCCGGGACAGGGGATGAACGAGCAGTACTTC.